The 16 T cell receptor beta chains in this list originate from one sample, sequenced in a study of monozygotic twins with inflammatory bowel disease. TCRdb re-called the 5' RACE reads and catalogs CDR3 proteins one per entry, DNA excluded. The repertoire shows some 450,000 distinct CDR3 sequences; the top ten hold approximately 2.4%. The sample was blood. The receptors originated from a human donor with ulcerative colitis or Crohn's disease, or a healthy co-twin of an affected twin (not recorded which).

This chain links TRBV12-2 with TRBJ1-6; the D call of TRBD1 rests on TCRdb alone, since no DNA is present to check it. TRBV12-2 is a pseudogene locus. The CDR3 has 16 amino acids. CDR3 residues: CASRLTGNRRNSPLHF.

The chain uses TRBV10-3 and TRBJ2-3. The CDR3 consists of 13 residues. Germline V gene data show CDR1 as ENHRY and CDR2 as SYGVKD. The CDR3 is CAISEDSTDTQYF.

The chain couples TRBV12-3 or TRBV12-4 to TRBJ2-7; TCRdb's D gene call, TRBD1, goes unchecked for lack of DNA. The length of the CDR3 is 14 residues. The chain's CDR3 is CASSLASGASEQYF.

This chain uses TRBV6-1 with TRBJ1-1; TCRdb's D call, TRBD1, is unchecked because there is no DNA. Germline V lookup: CDR1 MNHNS, CDR2 SASEGT. The CDR3 consists of 14 residues. This CDR3 is CASRSGTANTEAFF.

The V call is TRBV10-3, the J call TRBJ2-1; the TCRdb D gene call, TRBD2, has no DNA to confirm it. The germline V gene encodes CDR1 ENHRY and CDR2 SYGVKD. This CDR3 has 14 residues. This CDR3 is CAISVSSGSPEQFF.

The rearrangement joins TRBV6-4 to TRBJ2-2; the D call from TCRdb, TRBD2, cannot be confirmed without DNA. The CDR3 is 13 amino acids. Germline values: CDR1 MRHNA, CDR2 SNTAGT. The CDR3 sequence is CASSATSTGELFF.

The rearrangement joins TRBV3-1 to TRBJ2-5. Germline values: CDR1 LGHDT, CDR2 YNNKEL (reference sequence). The CDR3 length is 12 residues. CDR3 region: CASTLSQETQYF.

This chain connects TRBV5-1 to TRBJ2-4; there is no DNA to check the TCRdb D call of TRBD1. This CDR3 contains 17 residues. Germline V CDR1 and CDR2: SGHRS, YFSETQ. CDR3 residues: CASSLAEGQGAGNIQYF.

The chain carries TRBV7-8 and TRBJ1-4; TCRdb proposes TRBD1, but this gene call is untestable without DNA. Germline CDR1 SGHVS, CDR2 FQNEAQ. There are 15 residues in the CDR3. The CDR3 sequence is CASSYTGGSNEKLFF.

V gene TRBV9 combines with J gene TRBJ2-2; with no DNA, the TCRdb D assignment of TRBD1 cannot be verified. This CDR3 has 17 amino acids. Germline loops: CDR1 SGDLS, CDR2 YYNGEE. CDR3 sequence: CASSAPPGQPLTGELFF. Supplemented by reference TRBV9 and TRBJ2-2, the full variable domain reads DSGVTQTPKHLITATGQRVTLRCSPRSGDLSVYWYQQSLDQGLQFLIQYYNGEERAKGNILERFSAQQFPDLHSELNLSSLELGDSALYFCASSAPPGQPLTGELFFGEGSRLTVL.

This chain uses TRBV5-1 with TRBJ1-1; TCRdb proposes TRBD1, but this gene call is untestable without DNA. Germline CDR1 is SGHRS and CDR2 is YFSETQ. The CDR3 consists of 14 residues. CDR3 amino acids: CASSVREMNTEAFF.

The chain carries TRBV10-3 and TRBJ1-1; the D call from TCRdb, TRBD1, cannot be confirmed without DNA. CDR1 ENHRY and CDR2 SYGVKD come from the germline V gene. The CDR3 is made up of 12 amino acids. The CDR3 loop is CATNRGNTEAFF.

The rearrangement joins TRBV5-4 to TRBJ2-1; the D call of TRBD2 rests on TCRdb alone, since no DNA is present to check it. CDR3 length: 15 amino acids. Germline CDR1 reads SGHNT; CDR2 reads YYREEE (reference sequence). The CDR3: CASSLVVGGPGEQFF.

The chain uses TRBV7-2 and TRBJ2-5; TCRdb calls TRBD2, which cannot be checked without DNA. Germline CDR1 is SGHTA and CDR2 is FQGNSA. The CDR3 is 17 residues long. The CDR3: CASSLRGRAGEQETQYF.

The V gene is TRBV20-1, the J gene TRBJ1-1. Germline CDR1 is DFQATT and CDR2 is SNEGSKA (reference sequence). The CDR3 is made up of 12 amino acids. CDR3 residues: CSPTSRYTEASF.

V usage is TRBV19 and J usage is TRBJ1-2; without DNA, the TCRdb call of TRBD1 cannot be checked. The germline gives CDR1 LNHDA, CDR2 SQIVND (reference sequence). This CDR3 is 14 amino acids long. This chain's CDR3 is CASSTPDGNYGYTF.